This record concerns one T cell receptor beta chain sequence. Its antigen has not been determined. No qualities accompany the bases; no much larger clone lies one base away. The data were obtained in a study of T cells in placental villitis. Describing the broader study: Placental TCR-beta repertoires were compared across villitis of unknown etiology, gestational-age-matched unaffected controls, and infectious villitis in order to test an allograft-versus-infection hypothesis.

Five infectious villitis placentae were included, four with confirmed cytomegalovirus and one with Toxoplasma gondii, and were not matched to other groups. In the infectious villitis group, the mothers were found to be younger and to have smaller fetuses, and preterm delivery or intrauterine demise was recorded in two cases. After delivery, placentae were collected and subjected to gross and histological evaluation prior to the selection of archival tissue. Five 10-micron scrolls were cut from each FFPE block, and DNA was isolated using the AllPrep DNA/RNA FFPE Tissue kit. DNA concentration and purity were checked by NanoDrop, and RNA quality was assessed on a Bioanalyzer. Study-wide findings and limitations: With bulk tissue sequencing, helper, regulatory or cytotoxic T cells could not be distinguished, nor could maternal versus fetal T cells, and gamma-delta receptors were excluded. CMV-specific clone frequencies were higher in infectious CMV cases than in villitis of unknown etiology (approximately 0.01 vs 0.00094), which did not differ from controls. Small amounts of decidua were contained in the paraffin blocks, so some of the captured T cells, especially in controls, may have been decidual rather than villous infiltrates.

The CDR3 numbers 13 residues from cysteine through phenylalanine. The sequence is cut down to CDR3 DNA, 39 bases in frame from base 1. Unmatched junction bases come to 8, with V trimmed by 9 bases and J by 6 bases. CDR1 MNHEY and CDR2 SMNVEV were looked up in the germline V gene (reference sequence). Using the immunoSEQ v4 bias-controlled multiplex PCR assay, run blinded to group allocation, TCR-beta CDR3 regions were amplified from genomic DNA. To estimate the quantities of nucleated cells and T cells in each sample, reference gene primers were added alongside the TCR-beta primers. Sequencing of the libraries was performed on an Illumina MiSeq with a 100-cycle paired-end protocol. On the authors' methods: Diversity and richness were calculated in immunoSEQ Analyzer software, with richness determined by iChao1 and clonality derived from Pielou evenness and Shannon diversity (0-1, with higher values meaning less diverse). CDR3 amino acid sequences together with V/J genes were queried against VDJdb for CMV, EBV and influenza A specificities, with confidence 3 and substitution 2 applied. The Morisita-Horn index was used to assess TCR-beta amino acid clonotype overlap between villitis of unknown etiology, infectious villitis and control repertoires. The clones in this table, taken by TCRdb from immuneACCESS, are in-frame only. Not every clone is retained; where verified, under half of the shortfall comes from an unresolved V gene, and the cause of the rest is unknown. The DNA was the basis for D and trimming; V, J and clone size are from that table. The sample table lists 6,000 to 6,500 clones, around 80% of them with a count of one. Around 8.6% of the sample comes from the top ten.

Sequencing was performed on placental tissue containing maternal and fetal cells. The sequence is built from TRBV27 and TRBJ2-1, and TRBD2 aligns with 7 junction nucleotides. The TCR sequence derives from a human patient with infectious villitis; the placental T cells may come from both mother and fetus. The sequenced DNA is TGTGCCAGTTCCTCTGCGGGGGTCAATGAGCAGTTCTTC. It is translated as CASSSAGVNEQFF.